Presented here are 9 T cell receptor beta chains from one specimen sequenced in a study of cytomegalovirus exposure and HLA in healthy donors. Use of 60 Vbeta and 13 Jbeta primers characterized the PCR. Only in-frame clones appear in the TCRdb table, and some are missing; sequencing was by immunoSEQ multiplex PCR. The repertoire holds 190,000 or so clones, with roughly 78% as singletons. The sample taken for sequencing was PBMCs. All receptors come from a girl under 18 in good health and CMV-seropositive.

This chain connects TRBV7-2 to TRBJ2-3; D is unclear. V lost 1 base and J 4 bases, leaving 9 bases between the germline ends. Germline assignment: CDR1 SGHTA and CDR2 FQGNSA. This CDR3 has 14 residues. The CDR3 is CASSLGARPDTQYF. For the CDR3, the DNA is TGTGCCAGCAGCTTAGGGGCACGGCCAGATACGCAGTATTTT.

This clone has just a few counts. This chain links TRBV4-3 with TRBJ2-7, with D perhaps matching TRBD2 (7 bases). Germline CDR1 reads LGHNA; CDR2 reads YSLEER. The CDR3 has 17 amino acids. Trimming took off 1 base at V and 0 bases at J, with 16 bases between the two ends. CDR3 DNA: TGCGCCAGCAGCCAAGGGGTTGGGGGCGGGAGCTCCTACGAGCAGTACTTC. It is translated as CASSQGVGGGSSYEQYF.

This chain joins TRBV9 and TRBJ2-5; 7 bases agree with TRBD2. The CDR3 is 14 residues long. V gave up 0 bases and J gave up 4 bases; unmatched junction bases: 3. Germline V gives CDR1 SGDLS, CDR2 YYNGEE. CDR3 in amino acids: CASSVEVAGETQYF. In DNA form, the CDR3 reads TGTGCCAGCAGCGTAGAGGTAGCGGGAGAGACCCAGTACTTC.

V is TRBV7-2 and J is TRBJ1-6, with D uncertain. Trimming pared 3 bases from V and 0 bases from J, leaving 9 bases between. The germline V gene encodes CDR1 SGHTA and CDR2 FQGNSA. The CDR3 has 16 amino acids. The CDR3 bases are TGTGCCAGCAGCTTTGGTTTGAGCTCCTATAATTCACCCCTCCACTTT. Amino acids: CASSFGLSSYNSPLHF.

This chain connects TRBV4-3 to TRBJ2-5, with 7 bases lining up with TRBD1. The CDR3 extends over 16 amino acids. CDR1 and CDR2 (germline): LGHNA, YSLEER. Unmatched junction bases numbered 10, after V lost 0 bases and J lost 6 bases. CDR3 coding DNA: TGCGCCAGCAGCCAAGATCTCGAGGGGGCGAGGAAGACCCAGTACTTC. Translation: CASSQDLEGARKTQYF.

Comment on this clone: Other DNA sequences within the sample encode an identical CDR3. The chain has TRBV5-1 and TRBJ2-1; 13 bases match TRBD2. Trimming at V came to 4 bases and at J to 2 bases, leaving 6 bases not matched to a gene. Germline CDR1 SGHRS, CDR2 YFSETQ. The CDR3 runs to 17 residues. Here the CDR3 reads CASSTGLAGDPYNEQFF. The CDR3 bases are TGCGCCAGCAGCACAGGACTAGCGGGGGACCCCTACAATGAGCAGTTCTTC.

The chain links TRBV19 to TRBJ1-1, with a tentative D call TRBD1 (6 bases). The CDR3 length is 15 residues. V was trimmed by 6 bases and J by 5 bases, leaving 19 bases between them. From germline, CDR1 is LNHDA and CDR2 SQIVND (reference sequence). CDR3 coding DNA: TGTGCCAGTAGAACAGGCCGAGGGGGAGAGACTGAAGCTTTCTTT. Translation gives CASRTGRGGETEAFF.

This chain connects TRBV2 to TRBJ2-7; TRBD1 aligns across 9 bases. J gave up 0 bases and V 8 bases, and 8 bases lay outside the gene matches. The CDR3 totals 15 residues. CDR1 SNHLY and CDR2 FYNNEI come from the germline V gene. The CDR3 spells CASRYRGPSSYEQYF. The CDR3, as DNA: TGTGCCAGCCGATACAGGGGGCCAAGCTCCTACGAGCAGTACTTC.

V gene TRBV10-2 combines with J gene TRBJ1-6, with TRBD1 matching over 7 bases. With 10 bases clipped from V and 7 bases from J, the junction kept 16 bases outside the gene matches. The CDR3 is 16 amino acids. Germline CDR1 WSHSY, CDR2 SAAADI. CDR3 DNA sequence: TGCGCCACCGCAACCAAACCGGGACAGATAAATTCACCCCTCCACTTT. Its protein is CATATKPGQINSPLHF.